This T cell receptor (beta chain) appears in the sequencing data of a study of cytomegalovirus exposure and HLA in healthy donors (dated by TCRdb to about 2017). Regarding the complete study: In an earlier analysis of several hundred of the donors, under 300 Gb of sequence data and 100 million or so unique TCR beta sequences from about 179 million T cells were reported. An early release covering more than 500 HLA-typed donors comprised approximately 290 gigabases of sequencing data and around 86 million unique TCR sequences. The genetic ancestry cluster associated with self-reported Caucasian donors included 80% to 90% of the 300 to 450 genotyped donors. The study was designed to test whether signatures of past pathogen exposure could be identified by cataloging public T cell receptors. Using immunosequencing, the study profiled T cell repertoires from 500 to 800 subjects and related those repertoires to cytomegalovirus serostatus. A separate validation cohort of over a hundred different subjects was used in addition to the approximately 610-subject first cohort. The study combined high-throughput TCR immunosequencing, statistical association of individual TCRs with disease status, and machine learning to predict cytomegalovirus infection status. A later analysis re-analyzed previously published TCR beta repertoires from about 730 donors and added high-resolution HLA genotyping to study TCR occurrence patterns. Rather than using new phenotypic data, the later analysis identified candidate immune exposures from TCR beta sequences and from how often those sequences occurred across donors. To decide whether each TCR beta V gene segment behaved as functional or pseudogenic, an earlier analysis of some 600 of the donors relied on high-throughput TCR beta sequencing. Donor age, sex, ethnicity and CMV serostatus were compiled together with the repertoire data. A later genetic analysis took genome-wide SNP genotypes for about three fifths of the 666 donors and used that subset as a discovery cohort. Every repertoire in the discovery cohort had been generated on one and the same sequencing platform. HLA typing included class I and class II loci at four-digit resolution. The number of typed donors differed by locus: about 629-630 for A, B, C, DRB1 and DQB1; roughly 510 for DQA1; 606 for DPA1; and around 470 for DPB1. About 5 DR-DQ haplotypes were handled as single units for association and clustering, since linkage in the cohort was strong. Across around 400 genotyped donors of the cohort, an average of roughly 230,000 unique TCR beta nucleotide sequences per donor were sequenced, and 15% to 20% of those sequences were non-productive.

About this clone: The target of this receptor is not known. No much larger clone is present one base from it, and per-base qualities are unavailable.

On the study overall, not on this receptor specifically: In a later analysis, the rate of TCR association differed among HLA loci, with DRB1 alleles having the most associated TCRs and HLA-C alleles having the fewest. In both the original and validation cohorts, the classifier was reported to diagnose cytomegalovirus status with high specificity and sensitivity. Because HLA typing was unavailable for some donors at each locus, only the typed subset was used in association tests. In a later genetic analysis, a missense DCLRE1C variant was associated with V-gene and J-gene trimming of TCR beta chains, and the association was replicated in an independent cohort. The authors suggested that the approach could potentially be generalized to other disease states and immunological phenotypes. A cluster of highly shared sequence variants was judged likely to represent a technical artifact of the sequencing pipeline. In a later analysis, about 16,000 TCR beta sequences were associated with specific HLA alleles at a false discovery rate of 0.05. In this cohort, only TCR beta chains were sequenced, and detectable features were limited by the absence of alpha or paired-chain data. Some IMGT-functional V segments, including TRBV6-2 and TRBV6-3, could not be distinguished by the 87-base-pair reads and were therefore excluded. A later analysis reported that several top co-occurrence clusters appeared linked to parvovirus B19, influenza, CMV and Epstein-Barr virus. A later analysis found that HLA-associated TCR beta chains were more clonally expanded and had lower generation probabilities than equally common non-associated chains. Sequencing depth was assumed to be roughly uniform across donors in the presence/absence analyses, though that assumption may not hold. In vitro tests confirmed that three of the cytomegalovirus-associated TCR beta chains recognize cytomegalovirus antigens. Assigning TCR associations to individual alleles was difficult when HLA alleles, especially DR and DQ, strongly co-occurred. A further reported finding was that TCR beta sequences accurately predicted the HLA-A and HLA-B alleles for most subjects in the first cohort. In a later analysis, most CMV-associated TCR beta chains were found to appear HLA-restricted, with HLA associations seemingly driven largely by CMV exposure. In a later genetic analysis, fewer N-insertions in productive TCRs were reported among donors in an Asian-associated ancestry cluster than the roughly 700-donor mean. Immune exposure information for the cohort was limited to CMV serostatus. Because counts were too low, 15 or so rarely observed V segments, including chromosome 9 orphons, were excluded from the earlier analysis of several hundred of the donors. In an earlier analysis of fewer than 700 of the donors, most TCR beta V segments appeared in productive rearrangements about 87% or about 30% of the time, broadly matching IMGT annotations. A total of fewer than 200 TCR beta chains were listed by the study as associated with cytomegalovirus. Most TCR sequences were observed very rarely across donors, whereas some public TCRs were present in many individuals. Linkage disequilibrium might explain the correlated functional status among segregating V segments, but an unknown experimental factor could not be ruled out.

V and J are trimmed by 3 bases and 5 bases, and the gene matches miss 9 bases of the junction. From cysteine to phenylalanine, the CDR3 is 15 amino acids long. Only CDR3 DNA is held: 45 bases, read in frame from base 1. Sequences MNHNS (CDR1) and SASEGT (CDR2) are obtained from the germline V gene. The library relied on the immunoSEQ multiplex PCR assay. The multiplex PCR relied on a mix of 60 forward primers for TCR Vbeta segments and 13 reverse primers for TCR Jbeta segments. Amplification of the CDR3 region of rearranged TCR beta genes was performed with a multiplex PCR assay on genomic DNA. On the Illumina HiSeq System, the amplified TCR beta libraries were sequenced as 87-base-pair reads. Per the source publication's procedure: A later analysis tallied 75 million to 95 million unique TCR beta chains across the 650 to 750 repertoires, and approximately 9.9 million of those chains were shared by two or more donors. Raw reads were error-corrected and collapsed into unique sequences with a nearest-neighbor algorithm that merged closely related sequences to remove PCR and sequencing errors. CDR3 sequences were aligned to IMGT reference sequences to assign V, D and J gene segments. For a sequence to be retained, a match of at least six nucleotides to both a V gene segment and a J gene segment was required. A rearrangement counted as productive if the CDR3 had no stop codons and remained in frame with V and J, and every other rearrangement counted as non-productive. Following IMGT convention, CDR3 was defined as the stretch from the second conserved V-encoded cysteine up to the conserved J-encoded phenylalanine. The earlier analysis of 550 to 650 of the donors excluded any sequence lacking an unambiguous match to a single V gene segment. An earlier analysis of 587 of the donors classified V segments as functional when productive rearrangements were above 56.7% and as segregating when the standard deviation between donors was above 5%. A statistical classification framework was built to diagnose cytomegalovirus status from the catalog of TCR beta chain sequences. A later analysis assigned V and J genes by comparing TCR nucleotide sequences with IMGT/GENE-DB human TR gene sequences. A later analysis assigned CDR3 sequences and most-parsimonious VDJ recombination scenarios with the TCRdist pipeline. In a later analysis, every TCR beta chain was defined by the combination of its CDR3 amino acid sequence and its V-gene family, and reads without a unique V-gene family were dropped. To address suspected cross-contamination and a sequencing artifact, a later analysis removed a few hundred highly shared, low-generation-probability nucleotide sequences. In a later analysis, a clonal expansion index for each public chain was calculated from normalized within-repertoire ranks of inferred template counts. A later analysis computed generation probabilities with a VDJ recombination model fitted to out-of-frame rearrangements, and checked the results against IGoR. Hypergeometric tests were used in a later analysis to score TCR-TCR, TCR-HLA and TCR-CMV co-occurrence, with a repertoire-size bias correction applied to the TCR pairs. A later analysis estimated false discovery rates by permuting HLA or CMV assignments 20 times. In a later analysis, co-occurring TCRs were grouped with DBSCAN, and TCRdist sequence similarity was added when clustering was performed within HLA-allele-positive subsets. Co-occurrence clustering excluded repertoires with fewer than 30,000 or more than 120,000 public chains, plus five with anomalous nucleotide sharing. TCRdb carries this immuneACCESS record with in-frame sequences only. Its versions omit some clonotypes, under half of them owing to an unresolved V gene in the studies checked, with the rest unexplained. From that table come the V and J calls and clone size; the DNA was used to work out D and trimming. The sample yields some 90,000 clones; around 71% were counted once. More than 7% of the sample goes to the ten largest clones.

The cohort was made up of approximately 670 healthy bone marrow donors. Cohort members were all nominally healthy when sampled, although unrecorded immune exposures were likely present. The donor was CMV seronegative and was included in the group of a few hundred seronegative cohort members. A peripheral blood sample was collected from each donor, and TCR beta sequencing was performed on peripheral blood mononuclear cells. Genomic DNA extraction from the blood cell samples was performed with the Qiagen DNeasy Blood Extraction Kit. The receptor comes from a man aged 55 to 70 in good health and CMV-seronegative. The sequence links TRBV6-1 to TRBJ2-7; TRBD2 agrees with 8 junctional bases. The sample consisted of PBMCs. The DNA sequence follows: TGTGCCAGCAGTGATGGGTCGGGAGGGCCCCACGAGCAGTACTTC. It codes for CASSDGSGGPHEQYF.